The rows below give T cell receptor beta chains drawn from one sample of a study of blood T cell repertoires in COVID-19. TCRdb keeps only in-frame clones here, not all; method: immunoSEQ multiplex PCR. This table has some 160,000 clones, around nine tenths appearing once. The source material was peripheral blood. Receptors originate from a woman older than 75 with COVID-19, enrolled during active disease. Each CDR3 is given with its conserved first and last residue. The D gene is left open where the match is weak. Clone size appears in some rows only: once, few, many, or a class for an expanded clone.

.	few	TRBV10-3	TRBJ2-2	TGTGCCACCGGGCGAGGGGGGGACACCGGGGAGCTGTTTTTT	CATGRGGDTGELFF
TRBD2	.	TRBV28	TRBJ2-3	TGTGCCAGCAGTTTATCTGGGAGGGCAGATACGCAGTATTTT	CASSLSGRADTQYF
.	.	TRBV4-3	TRBJ1-5	TGCGCCAGCAGCCAAGGACATAGCAATCAGCCCCAGCATTTT	CASSQGHSNQPQHF
.	.	TRBV28	TRBJ1-5	TGTGCCAGCCATAGCAATCAGCCCCAGCATTTT	CASHSNQPQHF
TRBD2	.	TRBV28	TRBJ2-3	TGTGCCAGCAACACCGGGACTAGCACATATACGCAGTATTTT	CASNTGTSTYTQYF
TRBD1	.	TRBV11-3	TRBJ1-1	TGTGCCAGCAGCCTCGACAGGGGAAGAGCTGAAGCTTTCTTT	CASSLDRGRAEAFF
.	.	TRBV6-5	TRBJ1-2	TGTGCCAGCAGGGACAGTAACTATGGCTACACCTTC	CASRDSNYGYTF
TRBD1	.	TRBV28	TRBJ2-7	TGTGCCAGCCGGACAGGGGTTGCGGGGGAGCAGTACTTC	CASRTGVAGEQYF
TRBD2	.	TRBV19	TRBJ2-3	TGTGCCAGTAGTACTACTAGCGGAACCACAGATACGCAGTATTTT	CASSTTSGTTDTQYF
TRBD2	.	TRBV28	TRBJ2-3	TGTGCCAGCATGTCCAGCGGGAGGAGCACAGATACGCAGTATTTT	CASMSSGRSTDTQYF
.	once	TRBV6-1	TRBJ1-1	TGTGCCAGCAGTGAAAGGCAGGGCACTGAAGCTTTCTTT	CASSERQGTEAFF
TRBD2	.	TRBV9	TRBJ2-5	TGTGCCAGCAGCGTAGCTTCTAGCGGGTGGCAAGAGACCCAGTACTTC	CASSVASSGWQETQYF
.	.	TRBV6-5	TRBJ2-7	TGTGCCAGCAGGAAAGGGGTCTACGAGCAGTACTTC	CASRKGVYEQYF
TRBD2	.	TRBV19	TRBJ2-7	TGTGCCAGTAGTCCCATCGGACTAGCGGGAGTCTACGAGCAGTACTTC	CASSPIGLAGVYEQYF
TRBD1	.	TRBV5-4	TRBJ1-4	TGTGCCAGCAGCTTGGGAAGACAGGGGTCTAATGAAAAACTGTTTTTT	CASSLGRQGSNEKLFF
TRBD2	few	TRBV6-5	TRBJ2-3	TGTGCCAGCAGGTTGGGGAGGGGCACAGATACGCAGTATTTT	CASRLGRGTDTQYF
.	few	TRBV7-9	TRBJ1-1	TGTGCCAGCAGCGTACAGCGGGACACTGAAGCTTTCTTT	CASSVQRDTEAFF
.	.	TRBV5-4	TRBJ1-1	TGTGCCAGCAGCCCGGACTATAGGGCTGAAGCTTTCTTT	CASSPDYRAEAFF
.	.	TRBV6-5	TRBJ1-3	TGTGCCAGCAGTTCCGGGGGGCATAACTCTGGAAACACCATATATTTT	CASSSGGHNSGNTIYF
.	.	TRBV6-6	TRBJ1-5	TGTGCCAGCAGGAAGGGACAAACCAATCAGCCCCAGCATTTT	CASRKGQTNQPQHF
.	many	TRBV18	TRBJ2-2	TGTGCCAGCTCACCGGGCAGAATCACCGGGGAGCTGTTTTTT	CASSPGRITGELFF
TRBD1	.	TRBV24-1	TRBJ1-1	TGTGCCACCAGTGCCGGGACAGCGAACACTGAAGCTTTCTTT	CATSAGTANTEAFF
.	.	TRBV6-5	TRBJ1-2	TGTGCCGGGGGGGAGCTCGGGGGAAACTATGGCTACACCTTC	CAGGELGGNYGYTF
.	.	TRBV19	TRBJ2-2	TGTGCCAGTAGTATAGGAAACTATGTCACCGGGGAGCTGTTTTTT	CASSIGNYVTGELFF
.	few	TRBV4-3	TRBJ2-2	TGCGCCAGCAGCCTCGTGGAGAGCACCGGGGAGCTGTTTTTT	CASSLVESTGELFF